The clone carrying this TCR beta chain was seen many times. Its matching antigen is unknown. Germline V gives CDR1 DFQATT, CDR2 SNEGSKA (reference sequence). The CDR3 is 14 amino acids. V trimming: 6 bases; J trimming: 2 bases; junction bases outside the gene matches: 6. These data belong to a study of liver allograft versus peripheral blood T cells. Study-wide background: Hepatic allograft T cell receptor repertoires were evaluated relative to those present in recipients' peripheral blood.

Study-level points and caveats: A difference was reportedly observed between T cell receptor repertoires inside liver allografts and those in peripheral blood.

MiXCR was run by TCRdb on the reads, yielding one entry per CDR3 protein. The profile shows approximately 9,000 distinct CDR3 sequences, approximately 16% of them singletons. The J gene is TRBJ1-5, the V gene TRBV20-1; 8 bases match TRBD1. This receptor was identified in a human patient who had a liver transplant. Some T cells may arise from the graft donor. The CDR3 DNA reads as TGCAGTGCAGTGACAGGGGAAGGCAATCAGCCCCAGCATTTT. This gives the protein CSAVTGEGNQPQHF.